The following is a TCR beta chain sequence with its context. The data originate from a study of blood T cell repertoires in COVID-19. Study-wide background: T cells, B-cell-depleted T cells, or PBMCs provided the cDNA or gDNA that served as material.

Source study methods: For nucleated cells, counts were estimated from reference gene primer amplification. Produced via immunoSEQ multiplex PCR; TCRdb's table is partial and in-frame only. The D gene and trimming were derived from the DNA, and the V and J assignments and clone size from that table. Of fewer than 150,000 clones listed, under 85% are singletons. Germline CDR1 and CDR2: MNHEY and SMNVEV (reference sequence). Trimming pared 0 bases from V and 0 bases from J, leaving 6 bases between. CDR3 length: 16 amino acids. This TCR was sampled from a human donor in a cohort sampled during active COVID-19. The source material was peripheral blood. The chain has TRBV27 and TRBJ2-6; D unclear. The CDR3 sequence: CASSLSSGSGANVLTF. CDR3 DNA sequence: TGTGCCAGCAGTTTATCATCGGGCTCTGGGGCCAACGTCCTGACTTTC.